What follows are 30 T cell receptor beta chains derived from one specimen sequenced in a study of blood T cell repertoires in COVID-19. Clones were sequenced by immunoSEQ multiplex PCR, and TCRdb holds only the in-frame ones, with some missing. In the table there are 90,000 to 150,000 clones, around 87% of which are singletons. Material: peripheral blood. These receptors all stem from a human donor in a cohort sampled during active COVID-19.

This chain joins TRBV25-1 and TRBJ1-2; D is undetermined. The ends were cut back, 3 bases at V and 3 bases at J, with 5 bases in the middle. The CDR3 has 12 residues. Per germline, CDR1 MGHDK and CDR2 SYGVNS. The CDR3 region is CASSDKYYGYTF. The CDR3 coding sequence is TGTGCCAGCAGTGATAAATACTATGGCTACACCTTC.

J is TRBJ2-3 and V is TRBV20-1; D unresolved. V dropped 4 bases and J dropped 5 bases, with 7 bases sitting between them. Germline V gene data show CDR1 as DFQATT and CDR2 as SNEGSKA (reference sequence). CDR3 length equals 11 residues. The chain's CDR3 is CSANRKDTQYF. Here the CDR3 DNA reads TGCAGTGCTAATAGAAAAGATACGCAGTATTTT.

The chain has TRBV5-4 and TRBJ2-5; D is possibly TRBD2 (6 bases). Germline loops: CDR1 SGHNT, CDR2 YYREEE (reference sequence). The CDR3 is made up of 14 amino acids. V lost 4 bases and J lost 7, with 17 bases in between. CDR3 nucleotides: TGTGCCAGCAGCCTGGACGTAGAGGGAGGGACCCAGTACTTC. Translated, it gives CASSLDVEGGTQYF.

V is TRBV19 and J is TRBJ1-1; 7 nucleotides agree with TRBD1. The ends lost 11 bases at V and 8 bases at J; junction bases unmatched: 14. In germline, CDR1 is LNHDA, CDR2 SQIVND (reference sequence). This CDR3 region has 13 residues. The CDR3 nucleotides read TGTGCCGCAGGGGGACATCGCGGTTCGGAAGCTTTCTTT. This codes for CAAGGHRGSEAFF.

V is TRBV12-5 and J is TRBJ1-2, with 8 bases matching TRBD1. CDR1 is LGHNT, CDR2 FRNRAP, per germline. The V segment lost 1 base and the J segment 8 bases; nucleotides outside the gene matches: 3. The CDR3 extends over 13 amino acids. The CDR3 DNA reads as TGTGCTAGTGGTTTGGCCAGACAGGGGGGCTACACCTTC. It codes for CASGLARQGGYTF.

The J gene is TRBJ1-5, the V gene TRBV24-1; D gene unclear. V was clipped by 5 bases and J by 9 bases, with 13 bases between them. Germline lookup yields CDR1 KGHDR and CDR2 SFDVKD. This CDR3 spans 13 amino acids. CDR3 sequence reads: CATSGVVTGPQHF. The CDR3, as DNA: TGTGCCACCAGTGGGGTCGTCACGGGGCCCCAGCATTTT.

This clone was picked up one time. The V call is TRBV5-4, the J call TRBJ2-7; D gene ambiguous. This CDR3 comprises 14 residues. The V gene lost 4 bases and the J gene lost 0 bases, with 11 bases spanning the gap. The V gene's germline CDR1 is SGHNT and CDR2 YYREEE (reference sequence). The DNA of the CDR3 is TGTGCCAGCAGCCCCCGAGCTTCCTCCTACGAGCAGTACTTC. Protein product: CASSPRASSYEQYF.

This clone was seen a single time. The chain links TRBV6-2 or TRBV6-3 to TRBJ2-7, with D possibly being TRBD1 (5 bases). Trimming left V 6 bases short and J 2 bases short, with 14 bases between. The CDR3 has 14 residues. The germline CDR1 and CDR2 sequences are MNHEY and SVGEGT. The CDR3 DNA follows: TGTGCCAGCAGCCCGACAGCAATCCCCTACGAGCAGTACTTC. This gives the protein CASSPTAIPYEQYF.

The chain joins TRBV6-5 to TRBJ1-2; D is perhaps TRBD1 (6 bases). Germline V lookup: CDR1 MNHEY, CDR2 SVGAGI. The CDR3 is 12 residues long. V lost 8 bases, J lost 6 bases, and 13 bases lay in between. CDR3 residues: CASDETGNGYTF. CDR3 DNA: TGTGCCAGCGACGAAACAGGGAATGGCTACACCTTC.

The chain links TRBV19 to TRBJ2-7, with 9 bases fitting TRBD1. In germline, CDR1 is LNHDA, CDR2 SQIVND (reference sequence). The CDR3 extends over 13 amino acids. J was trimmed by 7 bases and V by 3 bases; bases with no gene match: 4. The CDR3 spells CASSMDRGREQYF. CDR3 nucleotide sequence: TGTGCCAGTAGTATGGACAGGGGAAGGGAGCAGTACTTC.

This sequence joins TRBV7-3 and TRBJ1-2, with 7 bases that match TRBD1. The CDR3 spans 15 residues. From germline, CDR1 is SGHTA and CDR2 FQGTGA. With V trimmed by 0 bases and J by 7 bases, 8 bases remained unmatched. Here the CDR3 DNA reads TGTGCCAGCAGCTTAACGGAACAGGGGAGTGGTGGCTACACCTTC. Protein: CASSLTEQGSGGYTF.

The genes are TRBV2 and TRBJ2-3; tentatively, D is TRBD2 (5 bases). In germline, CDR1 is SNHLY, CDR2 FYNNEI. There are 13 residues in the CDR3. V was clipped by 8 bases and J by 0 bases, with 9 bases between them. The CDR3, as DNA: TGTGCCAGCGAAAGGGAGAGCACAGATACGCAGTATTTT. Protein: CASERESTDTQYF.

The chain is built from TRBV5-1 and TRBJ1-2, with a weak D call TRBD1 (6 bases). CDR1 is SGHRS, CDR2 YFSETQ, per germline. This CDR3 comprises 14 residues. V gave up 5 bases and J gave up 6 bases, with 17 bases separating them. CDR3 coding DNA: TGCGCCAGCAGAATACAGGGTTGGCTGAATGGCTACACCTTC. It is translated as CASRIQGWLNGYTF.

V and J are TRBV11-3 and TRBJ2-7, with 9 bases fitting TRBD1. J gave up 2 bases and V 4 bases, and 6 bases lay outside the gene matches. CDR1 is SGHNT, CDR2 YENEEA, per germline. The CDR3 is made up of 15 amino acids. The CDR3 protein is CASSSSGTGTYEQYF. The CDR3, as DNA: TGTGCCAGCAGCTCGTCCGGGACAGGGACCTACGAGCAGTACTTC.

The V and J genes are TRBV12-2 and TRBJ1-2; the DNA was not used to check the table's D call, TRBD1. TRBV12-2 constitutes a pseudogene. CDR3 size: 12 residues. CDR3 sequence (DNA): TGTGCGAGTAAGTACAGGGGACTTGGCTACACCTTC. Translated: CASKYRGLGYTF.

CDR3 sequence: CASSVAAGMNTEAFF. CDR3 coding DNA: TGTGCCAGCAGCGTAGCGGCAGGGATGAACACTGAAGCTTTCTTT. The V call is TRBV9, the J call TRBJ1-1; the D gene is possibly TRBD1 (5 bases). In germline, CDR1 is SGDLS, CDR2 YYNGEE. The ends were cut back, 0 bases at V and 0 bases at J, with 9 bases in the middle. The CDR3 consists of 15 residues.

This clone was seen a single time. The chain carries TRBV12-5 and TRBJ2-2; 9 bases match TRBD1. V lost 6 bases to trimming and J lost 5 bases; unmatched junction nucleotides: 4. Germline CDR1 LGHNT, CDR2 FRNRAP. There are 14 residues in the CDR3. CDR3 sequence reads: CASGNRGRTGELFF. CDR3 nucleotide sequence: TGTGCTAGTGGGAACAGGGGGCGAACCGGGGAGCTGTTTTTT.

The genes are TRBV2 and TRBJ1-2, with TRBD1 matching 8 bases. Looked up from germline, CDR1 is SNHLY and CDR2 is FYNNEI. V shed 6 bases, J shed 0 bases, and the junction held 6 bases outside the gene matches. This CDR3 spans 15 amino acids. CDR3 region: CASRYDRGANYGYTF. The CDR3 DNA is TGTGCCAGCAGGTATGACAGGGGAGCTAACTATGGCTACACCTTC. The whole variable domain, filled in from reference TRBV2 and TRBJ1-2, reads EPEVTQTPSHQVTQMGQEVILRCVPISNHLYFYWYRQILGQKVEFLVSFYNNEISEKSEIFDDQFSVERPDGSNFTLKIRSTKLEDSAMYFCASRYDRGANYGYTFGSGTRLTVV.

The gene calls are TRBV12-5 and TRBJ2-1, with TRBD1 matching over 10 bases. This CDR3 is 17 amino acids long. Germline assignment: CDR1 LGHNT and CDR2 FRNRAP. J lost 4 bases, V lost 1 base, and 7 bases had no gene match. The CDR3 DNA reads TGTGCTAGTGGTTTGGCGACAGGGGGCAGGGGATACAATGAGCAGTTCTTC. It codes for CASGLATGGRGYNEQFF. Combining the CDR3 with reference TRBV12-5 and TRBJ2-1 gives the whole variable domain DARVTQTPRHKVTEMGQEVTMRCQPILGHNTVFWYRQTMMQGLELLAYFRNRAPLDDSGMPKDRFSAEMPDATLATLKIQPSEPRDSAVYFCASGLATGGRGYNEQFFGPGTRLTVL.

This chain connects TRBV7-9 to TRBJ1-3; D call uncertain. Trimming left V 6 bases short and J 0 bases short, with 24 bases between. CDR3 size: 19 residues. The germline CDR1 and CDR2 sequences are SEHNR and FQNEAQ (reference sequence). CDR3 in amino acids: CASRRTPLGRAGSGNTIYF. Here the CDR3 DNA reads TGTGCCAGCAGGCGCACACCTCTCGGGCGGGCGGGCTCTGGAAACACCATATATTTT.

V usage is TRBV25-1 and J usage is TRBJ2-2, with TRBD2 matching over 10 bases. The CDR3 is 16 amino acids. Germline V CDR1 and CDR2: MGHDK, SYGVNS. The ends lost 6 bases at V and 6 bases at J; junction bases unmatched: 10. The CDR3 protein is CASRAPGTSVPGELFF. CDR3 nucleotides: TGTGCCAGCAGGGCCCCCGGGACTAGCGTTCCCGGGGAGCTGTTTTTT.

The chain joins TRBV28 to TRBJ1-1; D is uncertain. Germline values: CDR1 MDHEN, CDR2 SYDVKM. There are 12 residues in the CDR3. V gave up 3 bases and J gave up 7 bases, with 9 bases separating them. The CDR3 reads CASSFLEFEAFF. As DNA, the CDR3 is TGTGCCAGCAGTTTTTTGGAGTTTGAAGCTTTCTTT.

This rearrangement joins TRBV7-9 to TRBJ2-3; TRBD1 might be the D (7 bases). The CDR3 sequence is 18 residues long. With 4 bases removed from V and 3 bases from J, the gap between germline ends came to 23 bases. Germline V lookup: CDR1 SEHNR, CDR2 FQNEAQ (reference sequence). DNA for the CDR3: TGTGCCAGCAGCTACGAAGGGGGCGGGACTTACACAACAGATACGCAGTATTTT. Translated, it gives CASSYEGGGTYTTDTQYF.

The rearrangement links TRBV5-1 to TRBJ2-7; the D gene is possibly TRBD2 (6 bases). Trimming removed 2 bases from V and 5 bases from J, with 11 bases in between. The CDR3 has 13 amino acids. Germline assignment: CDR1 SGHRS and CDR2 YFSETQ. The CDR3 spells CASSFVGGDEQYF. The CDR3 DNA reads TGCGCCAGCAGCTTCGTCGGCGGGGACGAGCAGTACTTC.

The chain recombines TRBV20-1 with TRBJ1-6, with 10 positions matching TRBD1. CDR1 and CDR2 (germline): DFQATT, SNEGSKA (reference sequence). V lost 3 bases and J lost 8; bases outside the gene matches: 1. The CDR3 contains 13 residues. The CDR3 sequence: CSASGTGDSPLHF. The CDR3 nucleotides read TGCAGTGCTAGTGGGACAGGGGATTCACCCCTCCACTTT.

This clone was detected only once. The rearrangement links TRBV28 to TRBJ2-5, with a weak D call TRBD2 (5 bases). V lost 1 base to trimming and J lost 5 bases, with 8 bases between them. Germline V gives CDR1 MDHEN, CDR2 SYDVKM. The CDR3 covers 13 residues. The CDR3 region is CASSLSGWETQYF. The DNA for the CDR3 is TGTGCCAGCAGTTTATCGGGGTGGGAGACCCAGTACTTC.

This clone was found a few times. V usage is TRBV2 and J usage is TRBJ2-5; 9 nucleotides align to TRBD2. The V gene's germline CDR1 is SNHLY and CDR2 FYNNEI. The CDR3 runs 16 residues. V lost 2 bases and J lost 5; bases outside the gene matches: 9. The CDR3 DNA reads TGTGCCAGCAGTGAATTGCTAGCGGGGCCCGGGGAGACCCAGTACTTC. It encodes CASSELLAGPGETQYF.

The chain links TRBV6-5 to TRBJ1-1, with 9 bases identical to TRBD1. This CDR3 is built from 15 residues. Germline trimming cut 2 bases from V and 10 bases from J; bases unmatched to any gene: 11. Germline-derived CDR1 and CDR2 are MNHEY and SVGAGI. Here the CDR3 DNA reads TGTGCCAGCAGTTACACCGCGGACAGGGGCGGGGTAGCTTTCTTT. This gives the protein CASSYTADRGGVAFF.

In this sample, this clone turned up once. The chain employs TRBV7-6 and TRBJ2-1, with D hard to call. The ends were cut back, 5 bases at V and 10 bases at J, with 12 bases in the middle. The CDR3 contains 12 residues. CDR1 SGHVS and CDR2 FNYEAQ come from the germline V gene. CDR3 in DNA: TGTGCCAGCAGCACTTTTCGCGCCGAGCAGTTCTTC. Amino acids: CASSTFRAEQFF.

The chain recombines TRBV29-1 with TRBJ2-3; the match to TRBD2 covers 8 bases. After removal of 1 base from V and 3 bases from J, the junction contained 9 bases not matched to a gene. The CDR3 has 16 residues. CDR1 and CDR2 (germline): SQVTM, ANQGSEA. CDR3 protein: CSVEGGQRERTDTQYF. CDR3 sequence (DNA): TGCAGCGTTGAAGGAGGACAGCGGGAGAGGACAGATACGCAGTATTTT.